The next 2 T cell receptor beta chains were all read from a single sample in a study of cytomegalovirus exposure and HLA in healthy donors. The PCR ran on 60 Vbeta and 13 Jbeta primers. Clones were read by immunoSEQ multiplex PCR, and TCRdb kept only the in-frame ones, dropping some. The sample includes about 200,000 clones, 78% of them seen just once. Sequences were obtained from PBMCs. These receptors originate from a male donor in good health and CMV-seronegative.

The gene calls are TRBV27 and TRBJ2-3, with 7 bases matching TRBD2. From germline, CDR1 is MNHEY and CDR2 SMNVEV (reference sequence). Unmatched junction bases numbered 5, after V lost 3 bases and J lost 2 bases. CDR3 size: 15 residues. CDR3 residues: CASSLWEGATDTQYF. CDR3 bases: TGTGCCAGCAGTTTGTGGGAGGGAGCCACAGATACGCAGTATTTT.

V and J are TRBV5-8 and TRBJ2-7; 8 bases line up with TRBD1. CDR3 size: 16 residues. Germline V gene lookup returns CDR1 SGHTS and CDR2 YDEGEE. After removal of 0 bases from V and 7 bases from J, the junction contained 12 bases not matched to a gene. The CDR3 reads CASSLAPGQGMKEQYF. In DNA, the CDR3 is TGTGCCAGCAGCTTGGCCCCTGGACAGGGAATGAAGGAGCAGTACTTC.